A single sample is the source of the 6 T cell receptor beta chains below, sequenced in a study of CD8+ T cells in alopecia areata. The treatment denotes: oral pan-JAK inhibitor, 5-10 mg twice daily. It was cDNA, reverse transcribed from extracted RNA, that served as the sequencing template. Libraries were prepared by immunoSEQ multiplex PCR; TCRdb keeps only in-frame clonotypes and omits some of them. The sample lists roughly 150,000 clones, roughly 52% occurring once. The source material was CD8+ T cells sorted from blood, sampled at week 4, from a patient treated with tofacitinib. These receptors all come from a human donor with alopecia areata.

This clone was detected only a few times. The chain joins TRBV7-3 to TRBJ2-1, with TRBD2 matching 8 bases. The germline V gene encodes CDR1 SGHTA and CDR2 FQGTGA. With 0 bases clipped from V and 12 bases from J, the junction kept 10 bases outside the gene matches. The CDR3 totals 15 residues. The CDR3: CASSLTVAGIAGQFF. The CDR3 region has the DNA TGTGCCAGCAGCTTAACGGTAGCGGGGATTGCGGGGCAGTTCTTC.

The chain couples TRBV27 to TRBJ2-3; D unresolved. Germline loops: CDR1 MNHEY, CDR2 SMNVEV (reference sequence). The CDR3 is 13 amino acids. V was clipped by 4 bases and J by 6 bases, with 11 bases between them. This chain's CDR3 is CASSSTNIDTQYF. CDR3 sequence (DNA): TGTGCCAGCAGTTCAACGAACATCGATACGCAGTATTTT.

This chain links TRBV7-3 with TRBJ2-1, with 12 bases fitting TRBD2. This CDR3 contains 15 residues. In germline, CDR1 is SGHTA, CDR2 FQGTGA. Trimming took 2 bases from V and 8 from J; bases not matched to a gene: 4. The CDR3 coding sequence is TGTGCCAGCAGCTTACTAGCGGGGGGGCGCGATGAGCAGTTCTTC. Its translation is CASSLLAGGRDEQFF.

This rearrangement joins TRBV2 to TRBJ2-3; D is possibly TRBD1 (6 bases). The V end was cut by 0 bases, the J end by 4 bases, with 14 bases between. CDR1 is SNHLY, CDR2 FYNNEI, per germline. CDR3 length: 16 residues. The CDR3 sequence: CASSEAGQFAADTQYF. As DNA, the CDR3 is TGTGCCAGCAGTGAAGCCGGACAGTTTGCGGCAGATACGCAGTATTTT.

The rearrangement joins TRBV5-1 to TRBJ2-7, with 7 bases identical to TRBD1. Per germline, CDR1 SGHRS and CDR2 YFSETQ. J gave up 2 bases and V 4 bases, and 9 bases lay outside the gene matches. The CDR3 length is 15 residues. CDR3 DNA sequence: TGCGCCAGCAGCAACCTTTTCGACAGGGCCTACGAGCAGTACTTC. This codes for CASSNLFDRAYEQYF. Full variable domain (rest looked up from reference TRBV5-1 and TRBJ2-7): KAGVTQTPRYLIKTRGQQVTLSCSPISGHRSVSWYQQTPGQGLQFLFEYFSETQRNKGNFPGRFSGRQFSNSRSEMNVSTLELGDSALYLCASSNLFDRAYEQYFGPGTRLTVT.

The CDR3 is CASSYSPLDSNTEAFF. Written as DNA, the CDR3 is TGTGCCAGCAGTTACTCCCCCCTGGACAGTAACACTGAAGCTTTCTTT. The chain combines TRBV6-5 with TRBJ1-1, with a weak D call TRBD1 (6 bases). V was shortened by 0 bases and J by 2 bases, with 13 bases between the two germline ends. The length of the CDR3 is 16 residues. Looked up from germline, CDR1 is MNHEY and CDR2 is SVGAGI.